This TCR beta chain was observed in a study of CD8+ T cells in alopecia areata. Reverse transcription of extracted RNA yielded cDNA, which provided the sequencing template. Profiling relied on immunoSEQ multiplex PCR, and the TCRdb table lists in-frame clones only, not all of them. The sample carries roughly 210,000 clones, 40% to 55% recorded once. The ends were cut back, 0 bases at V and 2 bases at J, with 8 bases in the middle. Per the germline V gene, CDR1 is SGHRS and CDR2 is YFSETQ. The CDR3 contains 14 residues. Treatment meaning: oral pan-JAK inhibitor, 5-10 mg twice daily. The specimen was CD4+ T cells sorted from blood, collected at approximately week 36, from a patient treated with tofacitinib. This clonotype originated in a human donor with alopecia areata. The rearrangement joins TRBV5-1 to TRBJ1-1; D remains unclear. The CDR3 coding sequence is TGCGCCAGCAGCTTGGAGGTCATAAACACTGAAGCTTTCTTT. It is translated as CASSLEVINTEAFF.